These 4 T cell receptor beta chains were sequenced from one sample in a study of blood T cell repertoires in COVID-19. Here immunoSEQ multiplex PCR was the method, and the copy in TCRdb shows in-frame clones only, minus some. Of about 120,000 clones in the sample, 70% to 90% were seen once. Sequenced input: peripheral blood. Every receptor here comes from a woman of 80 years or more with acute or convalescent COVID-19.

CDR3 sequence: CASRGASFYGYTF. In nucleotides, the CDR3 is TGTGCCAGCAGAGGGGCCTCCTTCTATGGCTACACCTTC. V gene TRBV12-3 or TRBV12-4 combines with J gene TRBJ1-2, with a possible D match to TRBD1 (5 bases). Trimming cost V 6 bases and J 4 bases, with 12 bases left between them. The CDR3 consists of 13 residues.

This chain joins TRBV27 and TRBJ1-4, with D unclear. CDR1 and CDR2 (germline): MNHEY, SMNVEV (reference sequence). Trimming cost V 4 bases and J 8 bases, with 17 bases left between them. The CDR3 runs 15 residues. CDR3 nucleotides: TGTGCCAGCAGTTCAACCTGGGCCTCGGGGGAAAAACTGTTTTTT. It yields the protein CASSSTWASGEKLFF. The entire variable domain, with the rest obtained from reference TRBV27 and TRBJ1-4, is as follows: EAQVTQNPRYLITVTGKKLTVTCSQNMNHEYMSWYRQDPGLGLRQIYYSMNVEVTDKGDVPEGYKVSRKEKRNFPLILESPSPNQTSLYFCASSSTWASGEKLFFGSGTQLSVL.

The rearrangement links TRBV6-4 to TRBJ2-1, with 11 bases lining up with TRBD2. J gave up 4 bases and V 4 bases, and 3 bases lay outside the gene matches. Per germline, CDR1 MRHNA and CDR2 SNTAGT. The CDR3 extends over 15 amino acids. This CDR3 is CASSVTSGGYNEQFF. DNA for the CDR3: TGTGCCAGCAGTGTTACTAGCGGGGGATACAATGAGCAGTTCTTC.

The genes are TRBV13 and TRBJ1-1; a weak D match, TRBD1 (5 bases). The length of the CDR3 is 13 residues. The ends were cut back, 0 bases at V and 4 bases at J, with 6 bases in the middle. The germline CDR1 and CDR2 sequences are PRHDT and FYEKMQ (reference sequence). CDR3: CASSLGGGTEAFF. CDR3 bases: TGTGCCAGCAGCTTAGGCGGGGGCACTGAAGCTTTCTTT.